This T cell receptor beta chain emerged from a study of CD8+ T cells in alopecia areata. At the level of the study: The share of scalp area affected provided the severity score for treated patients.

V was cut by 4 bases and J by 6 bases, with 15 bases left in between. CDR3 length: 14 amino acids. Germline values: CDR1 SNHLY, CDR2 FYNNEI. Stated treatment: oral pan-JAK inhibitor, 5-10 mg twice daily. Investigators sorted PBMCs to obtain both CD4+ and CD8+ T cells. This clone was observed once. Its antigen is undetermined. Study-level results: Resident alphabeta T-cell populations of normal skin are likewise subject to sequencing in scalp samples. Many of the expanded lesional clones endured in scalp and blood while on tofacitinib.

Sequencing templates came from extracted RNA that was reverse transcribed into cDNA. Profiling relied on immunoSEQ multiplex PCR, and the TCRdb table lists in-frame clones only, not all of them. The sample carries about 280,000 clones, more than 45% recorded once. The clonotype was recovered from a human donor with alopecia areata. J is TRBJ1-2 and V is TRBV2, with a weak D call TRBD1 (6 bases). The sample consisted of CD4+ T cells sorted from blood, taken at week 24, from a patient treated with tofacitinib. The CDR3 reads CASSGRTGRDGYTF. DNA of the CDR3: TGTGCCAGCAGTGGGCGAACAGGGCGCGATGGCTACACCTTC.